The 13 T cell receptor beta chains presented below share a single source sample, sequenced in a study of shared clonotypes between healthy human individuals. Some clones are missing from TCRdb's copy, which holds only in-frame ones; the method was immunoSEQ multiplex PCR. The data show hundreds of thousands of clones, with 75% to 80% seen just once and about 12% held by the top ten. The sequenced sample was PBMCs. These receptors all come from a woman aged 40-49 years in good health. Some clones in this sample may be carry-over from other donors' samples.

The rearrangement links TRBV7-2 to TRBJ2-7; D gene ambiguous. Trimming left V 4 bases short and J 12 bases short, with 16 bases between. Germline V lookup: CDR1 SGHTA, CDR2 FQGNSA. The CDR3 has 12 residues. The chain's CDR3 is CASSWTASLPYF. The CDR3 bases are TGTGCCAGCAGCTGGACGGCCTCCTTGCCGTACTTC.

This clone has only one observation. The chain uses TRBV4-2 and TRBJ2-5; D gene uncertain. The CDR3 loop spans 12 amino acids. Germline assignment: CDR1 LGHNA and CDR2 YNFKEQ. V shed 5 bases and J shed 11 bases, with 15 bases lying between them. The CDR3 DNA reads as TGTGCCAGCAGCTTCTTCGGCGGCCAGCAGTACTTC. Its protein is CASSFFGGQQYF.

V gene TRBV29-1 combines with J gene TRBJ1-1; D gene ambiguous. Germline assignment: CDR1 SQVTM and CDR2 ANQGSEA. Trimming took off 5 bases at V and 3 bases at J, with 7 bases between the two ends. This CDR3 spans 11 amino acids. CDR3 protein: CSVRGDTEAFF. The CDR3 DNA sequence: TGCAGCGTTAGAGGAGACACTGAAGCTTTCTTT.

The CDR3 bases are TGCGCCAGCAGTGAGTCCGGGCCAGCACTAGAGACCCAGTACTTC. Amino acid sequence: CASSESGPALETQYF. V usage is TRBV10-2 and J usage is TRBJ2-5; no clear D. CDR1 WSHSY and CDR2 SAAADI come from the germline V gene. This CDR3 region has 15 residues. Trimming cost V 0 bases and J 4 bases, with 12 bases left between them.

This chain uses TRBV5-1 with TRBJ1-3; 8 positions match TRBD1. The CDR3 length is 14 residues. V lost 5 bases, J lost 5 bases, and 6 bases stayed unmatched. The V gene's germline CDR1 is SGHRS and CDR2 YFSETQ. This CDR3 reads CASSPGQGRNTIYF. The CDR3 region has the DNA TGCGCCAGCAGTCCCGGACAGGGCAGAAACACCATATATTTT.

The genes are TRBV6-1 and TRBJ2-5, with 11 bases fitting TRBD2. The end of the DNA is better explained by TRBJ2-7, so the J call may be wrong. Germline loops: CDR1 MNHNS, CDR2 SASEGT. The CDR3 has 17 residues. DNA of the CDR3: TGTGCCAGCAGTGATGGCGTTAGCGGGAGGGGCTTCTACGAGCAGTACTTC. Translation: CASSDGVSGRGFYEQYF.

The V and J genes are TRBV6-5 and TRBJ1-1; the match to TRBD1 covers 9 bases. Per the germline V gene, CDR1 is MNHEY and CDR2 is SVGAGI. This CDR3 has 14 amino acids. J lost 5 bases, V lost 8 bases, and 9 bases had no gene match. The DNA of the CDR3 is TGTGCCAGCGGGGGGGACAGGGACGGGACTGAAGCTTTCTTT. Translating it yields CASGGDRDGTEAFF.

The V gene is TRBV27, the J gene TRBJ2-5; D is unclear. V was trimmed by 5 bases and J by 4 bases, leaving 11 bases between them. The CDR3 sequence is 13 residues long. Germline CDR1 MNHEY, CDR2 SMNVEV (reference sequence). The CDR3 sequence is CASSPLKGETQYF. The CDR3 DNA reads TGTGCCAGCAGTCCCCTGAAGGGAGAGACCCAGTACTTC.

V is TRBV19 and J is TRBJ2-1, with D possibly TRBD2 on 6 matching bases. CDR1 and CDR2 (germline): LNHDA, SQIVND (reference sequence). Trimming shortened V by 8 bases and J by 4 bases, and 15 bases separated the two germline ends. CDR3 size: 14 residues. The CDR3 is CASRPGTDYNEQFF. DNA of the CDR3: TGTGCCAGTCGCCCTGGGACTGATTACAATGAGCAGTTCTTC.

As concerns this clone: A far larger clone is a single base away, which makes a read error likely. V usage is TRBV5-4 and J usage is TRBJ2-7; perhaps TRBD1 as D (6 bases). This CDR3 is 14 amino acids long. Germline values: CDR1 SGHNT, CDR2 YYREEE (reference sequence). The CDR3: CAGSLGAGLGEQYF. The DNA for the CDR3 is TGTGCCGGCAGCTTGGGGGCAGGGTTGGGCGAGCAGTACTTC.

This chain's CDR3 is CASSERGPSGTEAFF. The CDR3 coding sequence is TGTGCCAGCAGTGAGAGAGGACCCAGTGGGACTGAAGCTTTCTTT. This chain connects TRBV2 to TRBJ1-1; D not certain. Between the trimmed V and J ends, which lost 3 bases and 5 bases, there was a span of 16 bases. The CDR3 length is 15 residues. Germline CDR1 and CDR2: SNHLY and FYNNEI.

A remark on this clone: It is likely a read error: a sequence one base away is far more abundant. The CDR3 spells CASSVSGSSYNEQFF. CDR3 in DNA: TGTGCCAGCAGCGTTAGCGGGAGCTCCTACAATGAGCAGTTCTTC. V usage is TRBV7-2 and J usage is TRBJ2-1; 9 bases align to TRBD2. With 5 bases clipped from V and 0 bases from J, the junction kept 2 bases outside the gene matches. The CDR3 consists of 15 residues. CDR1 is SGHTA and CDR2 is FQGNSA in the germline V gene.

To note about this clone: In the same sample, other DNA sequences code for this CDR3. The CDR3 region is CASSLGQGPYEQYF. In DNA form, the CDR3 reads TGCGCCAGCAGCTTGGGACAGGGACCCTACGAGCAGTACTTC. This chain uses TRBV5-1 with TRBJ2-7; the match to TRBD1 covers 7 bases. CDR3 length: 14 residues. The ends lost 0 bases at V and 2 bases at J; junction bases unmatched: 2. CDR1 is SGHRS and CDR2 is YFSETQ in the germline V gene. Filled out from reference TRBV5-1 and TRBJ2-7, the complete variable domain reads KAGVTQTPRYLIKTRGQQVTLSCSPISGHRSVSWYQQTPGQGLQFLFEYFSETQRNKGNFPGRFSGRQFSNSRSEMNVSTLELGDSALYLCASSLGQGPYEQYFGPGTRLTVT.